This T cell receptor beta chain was identified during a study of blood T cell repertoires in COVID-19. Study as a whole: The United States, Italy and Spain provided the acute and convalescent COVID-19 samples.

CDR1 SGHTA and CDR2 FQGNSA come from the germline V gene. CDR3 length: 16 residues. The trim removed 5 bases at V and 4 bases at J, leaving 11 bases unmatched. The protocol was immunoSEQ multiplex PCR, while the TCRdb copy is restricted to in-frame clones and leaves out a portion. The sample records about 200,000 clones, roughly 81% being singletons. This chain connects TRBV7-2 to TRBJ1-2; TRBD1 matches 9 bases. The sequenced material came from peripheral blood. This TCR was sampled from an elderly woman with acute or convalescent COVID-19. CDR3 in amino acids: CASSNSRDRAIYGYTF. The DNA for the CDR3 is TGTGCCAGCAGCAACTCCCGGGACAGGGCGATCTATGGCTACACCTTC. Full variable domain (outside the CDR3, taken from reference TRBV7-2 and TRBJ1-2): GAGVSQSPSNKVTEKGKDVELRCDPISGHTALYWYRQSLGQGLEFLIYFQGNSAPDKSGLPSDRFSAERTGGSVSTLTIQRTQQEDSAVYLCASSNSRDRAIYGYTFGSGTRLTVV.